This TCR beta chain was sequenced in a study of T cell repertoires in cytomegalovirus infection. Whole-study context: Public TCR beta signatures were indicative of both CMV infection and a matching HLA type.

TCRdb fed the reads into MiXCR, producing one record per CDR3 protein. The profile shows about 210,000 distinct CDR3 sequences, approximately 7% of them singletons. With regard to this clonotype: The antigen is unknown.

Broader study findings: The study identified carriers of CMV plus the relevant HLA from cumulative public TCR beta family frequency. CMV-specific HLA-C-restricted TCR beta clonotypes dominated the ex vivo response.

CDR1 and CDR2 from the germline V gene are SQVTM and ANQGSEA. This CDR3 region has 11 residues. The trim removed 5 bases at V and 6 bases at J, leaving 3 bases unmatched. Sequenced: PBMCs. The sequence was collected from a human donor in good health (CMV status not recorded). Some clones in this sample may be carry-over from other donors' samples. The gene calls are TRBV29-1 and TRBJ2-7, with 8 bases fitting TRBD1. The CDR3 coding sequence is TGCAGCGTTAGACAGGGGTTCGAGCAGTACTTC. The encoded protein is CSVRQGFEQYF.